This TCR beta chain derives from a study of T-cell memory formation after mild COVID-19 (dated by TCRdb to the early 2020s). As for the study more broadly: TCR sequence clusters from the two donors were found to be largely donor specific. In two donors, T-cell clones that expanded and contracted after mild COVID-19 were followed by sequencing TCRalpha and TCRbeta repertoires longitudinally. Two young, previously healthy adult volunteers, one female and one male, were included in the cohort.

Ficoll-Paque density gradient centrifugation was used to isolate PBMCs. Sequencing instrument: Illumina NovaSeq 6000. cDNA libraries for TCRalpha and TCRbeta were prepared by 5'RACE using constant-segment primers, with sample barcodes and unique molecular identifiers added. Trizol reagent was used to extract RNA from every sample. The libraries were amplified in two PCR steps, and the second step added a second sample barcode and Illumina TruSeq adapters. Sequencing of libraries was performed on an Illumina NovaSeq with 2 x 150 bp paired-end reads. The authors' analysis ran thus. With migec v1.2.7, reads were demultiplexed and then collapsed into UMI-guided consensus sequences. Using mixcr v2.1.11, UMI consensuses were aligned to TRA and TRB V and J templates and then assembled into clonotypes. A clonotype was counted as expanded or contracted only if both edgeR and NoisET called the change significant, with noise models trained on biological replicates. For edgeR calls, the cutoffs were a false discovery rate-adjusted p below 0.01 and a log2 fold-change threshold of 1. As an exploratory analysis of dynamics, max-normalized trajectories of the 1000 most abundant clonotypes were examined with PCA combined with hierarchical clustering. Each responding clone was given a CD4 or CD8 phenotype based on the CD4+ and CD8+ repertoires, which had been sequenced separately. Clones were called with MiXCR by TCRdb after fastp trimmed the public reads at Q25, and only in-frame beta chains were retained. Rows matching on CDR3 protein sequence are summarized as one entry with the most common DNA and genes. The V and J calls follow TCRdb's processing rather than the paper's. In all, the sample holds about 29,000 distinct CDR3 sequences, and approximately 12% of those were seen once. Roughly 15% of the sample is in the top ten clones.

The paper as a whole reports these results and caveats: Some responding clones were found in pre-infection memory, which suggests that pre-existing cross-reactive memory T cells took part in the SARS-CoV-2 response. SARS-CoV-2 specificity of the second-wave clones peaking on day 37 was not confirmed. The study included only two mild cases, and larger cohorts that include severe cases with pre-infection samples were judged to be necessary. Clones that contracted from day 15 to 85 showed balanced CD4/CD8 phenotypes, whereas a second wave of clones that expanded from day 15 to 37 leaned towards CD4+. Contracting CD4+ clones were located mainly in the CM and EM memory subsets, whereas CD8+ clones were found to be enriched in EMRA.

This clonotype has at least ten counts. The antigen it recognizes is unknown. No base quality values were provided; no much bigger clone lies one nucleotide off. V is trimmed back by 1 base and J by 0 bases, and the junction contains 8 bases that no gene match accounts for. The CDR3, cysteine through phenylalanine, is 16 amino acids long. The entry retains the CDR3 DNA only, 48 bases that are in frame from base 1. Sequences DFQATT (CDR1) and SNEGSKA (CDR2) are obtained from the germline V gene (reference sequence). Recombination connected TRBV20-1 to TRBJ2-5; 7 nucleotides in the junction match TRBD2. The TCR sequence derives from an adult woman who had mild COVID-19 (a few samples of this study predate the infection). The sample titles of this study are shuffled in the database, so cell type and time point are left out; the donor was told from shared clones. Material: PBMCs or a T cell subset sorted from them (not recorded which). CDR3 reads: CSARVSRAGNQETQYF. The sequence in DNA is TGCAGTGCTAGAGTTTCAAGAGCGGGGAACCAAGAGACCCAGTACTTC.